A selection of T cell receptor beta chains follows, all from one sample in a study of cytomegalovirus exposure and HLA in healthy donors. The repertoire was sequenced with immunoSEQ multiplex PCR; TCRdb's copy has only in-frame clones and lacks some. The table includes approximately 190,000 clones, roughly 13% detected once. Source material: PBMCs. These TCRs come from a man aged 45-65 years in good health and CMV-seropositive. CDR3s include the opening cysteine and the closing phenylalanine or tryptophan. The D gene is left open where the match is weak. Clone size is given for some rows only: seen once, a few or many times, or a class if the clone is expanded.

cdr3_nt: TGTGCCTGGGCACAGGGGAACACAGATACGCAGTATTTT
cdr3_aa: CAWAQGNTDTQYF
j_call: TRBJ2-3
v_call: TRBV30
clone_size: -
d_call: TRBD1

cdr3_nt: TGTGCCAGCAGCGCCCCAAGGGGAAGGCATTCACCCCTCCACTTT
cdr3_aa: CASSAPRGRHSPLHF
j_call: TRBJ1-6
v_call: TRBV7-8
clone_size: few
d_call: -

cdr3_nt: TGTGCCATCTCAGGGACATTTAACACCGGGGAGCTGTTTTTT
cdr3_aa: CAISGTFNTGELFF
j_call: TRBJ2-2
v_call: TRBV6-5
clone_size: -
d_call: -

cdr3_nt: TGCGCCAGCAGCCAAGATCATGGGACTAGCGGCCCCAATGAGCAGTTCTTC
cdr3_aa: CASSQDHGTSGPNEQFF
j_call: TRBJ2-1
v_call: TRBV4-3
clone_size: -
d_call: TRBD2

cdr3_nt: TGTGCCTGGGACATTTTATCAGATACGCAGTATTTT
cdr3_aa: CAWDILSDTQYF
j_call: TRBJ2-3
v_call: TRBV30
clone_size: -
d_call: -

cdr3_nt: TGTGCCAGCAGCAGGGAAAAAGGGGGTCTCGGCACAGATACGCAGTATTTT
cdr3_aa: CASSREKGGLGTDTQYF
j_call: TRBJ2-3
v_call: TRBV7-9
clone_size: few
d_call: -

cdr3_nt: TGTGCCAGCTCAATCGGGGTGGGCACAGATACGCAGTATTTT
cdr3_aa: CASSIGVGTDTQYF
j_call: TRBJ2-3
v_call: TRBV9
clone_size: few
d_call: -

cdr3_nt: TGTGCCAGCAGCTTGGAGGGGGCGATTGAGTATGGCTACACCTTC
cdr3_aa: CASSLEGAIEYGYTF
j_call: TRBJ1-2
v_call: TRBV5-8
clone_size: many
d_call: TRBD1

cdr3_nt: TGTGCCAGCAGCTCCAATGACTATGGCTACACCTTC
cdr3_aa: CASSSNDYGYTF
j_call: TRBJ1-2
v_call: TRBV7-2
clone_size: -
d_call: -

cdr3_nt: TGTGCCAGCAGCTTAGGACGGGCTAGCGGGGGGCGACTGAGCACAGATACGCAGTATTTT
cdr3_aa: CASSLGRASGGRLSTDTQYF
j_call: TRBJ2-3
v_call: TRBV11-3
clone_size: -
d_call: TRBD2

cdr3_nt: TGTGCCAGCAGCTTAGGAAAGACTAAAGAGACCCAGTACTTC
cdr3_aa: CASSLGKTKETQYF
j_call: TRBJ2-5
v_call: TRBV7-2
clone_size: -
d_call: -

cdr3_nt: TGTGCCAGCAGTCCAGGGGGGAAGCAGTTCTTC
cdr3_aa: CASSPGGKQFF
j_call: TRBJ2-1
v_call: TRBV28
clone_size: -
d_call: -

cdr3_nt: TGTGCCAGCAGCTTAAGGGGGCGGGAAGAGACCCAGTACTTC
cdr3_aa: CASSLRGREETQYF
j_call: TRBJ2-5
v_call: TRBV7-2
clone_size: -
d_call: TRBD1

cdr3_nt: TGTGCCAGCGGGCGGGGGCCCTCCTACGAGCAGTACTTC
cdr3_aa: CASGRGPSYEQYF
j_call: TRBJ2-7
v_call: TRBV11-3
clone_size: -
d_call: -

cdr3_nt: TGTGCCAGCAGCTCCCGAGCGCAGGGGTCCAATCAGCCCCAGCATTTT
cdr3_aa: CASSSRAQGSNQPQHF
j_call: TRBJ1-5
v_call: TRBV7-2
clone_size: few
d_call: -

cdr3_nt: TGTGCCAGCAGTTTAGGCTCGACAGGGGCGGTGAACACTGAAGCTTTCTTT
cdr3_aa: CASSLGSTGAVNTEAFF
j_call: TRBJ1-1
v_call: TRBV27
clone_size: few
d_call: TRBD1

cdr3_nt: TGTGCCACCAGCAGTCCAGGGGAGCGGAGCGAGCAGTACTTC
cdr3_aa: CATSSPGERSEQYF
j_call: TRBJ2-7
v_call: TRBV15
clone_size: -
d_call: -

cdr3_nt: TGTGCCAGCCAAGACAGAAACACAGATACGCAGTATTTT
cdr3_aa: CASQDRNTDTQYF
j_call: TRBJ2-3
v_call: TRBV6-5
clone_size: few
d_call: -

cdr3_nt: TGTGCCAGCAGCTTAGTAAGGTGGCCAGGTAGCAATCAGCCCCAGCATTTT
cdr3_aa: CASSLVRWPGSNQPQHF
j_call: TRBJ1-5
v_call: TRBV7-8
clone_size: few
d_call: -

cdr3_nt: TGTGCCAGTAGTCGCCGGACTAGCGGGGGGGCGAATGAGCAGTTCTTC
cdr3_aa: CASSRRTSGGANEQFF
j_call: TRBJ2-1
v_call: TRBV19
clone_size: -
d_call: TRBD2

cdr3_nt: TGTGCCAGCACCCTAGGGAGGGGAGAGAATCAGCCCCAGCATTTT
cdr3_aa: CASTLGRGENQPQHF
j_call: TRBJ1-5
v_call: TRBV6-1
clone_size: -
d_call: -

cdr3_nt: TGTGCCAGTAGTCCCGGAGTCGGAGGGCCCCAGCATTTT
cdr3_aa: CASSPGVGGPQHF
j_call: TRBJ1-5
v_call: TRBV19
clone_size: -
d_call: -

cdr3_nt: TGTGCCTGGAGTGTAAAGGTTAGCGGGGGGCGCACAGATACGCAGTATTTT
cdr3_aa: CAWSVKVSGGRTDTQYF
j_call: TRBJ2-3
v_call: TRBV30
clone_size: few
d_call: TRBD2

cdr3_nt: TGTGCCAGCAGGGGGTATACAGGGTCCACTGAAGCTTTCTTT
cdr3_aa: CASRGYTGSTEAFF
j_call: TRBJ1-1
v_call: TRBV6-1
clone_size: few
d_call: -

cdr3_nt: TGTGCCAGCTCACCTATAGCGGGGTACTACAATGAGCAGTTCTTC
cdr3_aa: CASSPIAGYYNEQFF
j_call: TRBJ2-1
v_call: TRBV18
clone_size: -
d_call: TRBD2

cdr3_nt: TGTGCCAGCAGCTTGCCCCAGGCTGAAGCTTTCTTT
cdr3_aa: CASSLPQAEAFF
j_call: TRBJ1-1
v_call: TRBV5-4
clone_size: -
d_call: -

cdr3_nt: TGTGCCAGTACCCCATCCCTCGGACAGAGCTATAATTCACCCCTCCACTTT
cdr3_aa: CASTPSLGQSYNSPLHF
j_call: TRBJ1-6
v_call: TRBV19
clone_size: -
d_call: -

cdr3_nt: TGTGCCAGCAGCTTGGTCCCCGGGTCCTACAATGAGCAGTTCTTC
cdr3_aa: CASSLVPGSYNEQFF
j_call: TRBJ2-1
v_call: TRBV5-5
clone_size: few
d_call: -

cdr3_nt: TGCAGCGTGGACCACAGGGGGAGCTATGGCTACACCTTC
cdr3_aa: CSVDHRGSYGYTF
j_call: TRBJ1-2
v_call: TRBV29-1
clone_size: few
d_call: TRBD1

cdr3_nt: TGTGCCAGCAGTTCCGGGGGAGCTTTCTTT
cdr3_aa: CASSSGGAFF
j_call: TRBJ1-1
v_call: TRBV6-6
clone_size: -
d_call: -

cdr3_nt: TGCGCCAGCAGTTCTATGGGACAGATGAAGGCTGGAAACACCATATATTTT
cdr3_aa: CASSSMGQMKAGNTIYF
j_call: TRBJ1-3
v_call: TRBV5-1
clone_size: -
d_call: TRBD1

cdr3_nt: TGCGCCAGCAGCCTGGGCCTCAATCAGCCCCAGCATTTT
cdr3_aa: CASSLGLNQPQHF
j_call: TRBJ1-5
v_call: TRBV4-3
clone_size: few
d_call: -

cdr3_nt: TGTGCCAGCAGCGTAGGGGAGGGTAACATTCAGTACTTC
cdr3_aa: CASSVGEGNIQYF
j_call: TRBJ2-4
v_call: TRBV9
clone_size: -
d_call: TRBD2

cdr3_nt: TGTGCCAGCAGTCAGGCGGGGGTAGGAGAGCAGTACTTC
cdr3_aa: CASSQAGVGEQYF
j_call: TRBJ2-7
v_call: TRBV7-8
clone_size: -
d_call: TRBD2

cdr3_nt: TGTGCCATCAGTGAACTAGCGGGGGGGCTAAGCTCCTACAATGAGCAGTTCTTC
cdr3_aa: CAISELAGGLSSYNEQFF
j_call: TRBJ2-1
v_call: TRBV10-3
clone_size: -
d_call: TRBD2

cdr3_nt: TGTGCCAGCAGTTCAACCCCCACAGGGGAAATCCAGCATTTT
cdr3_aa: CASSSTPTGEIQHF
j_call: TRBJ1-5
v_call: TRBV28
clone_size: few
d_call: TRBD1

cdr3_nt: TGTGCCAGCAGCGAAGCGGGGGAGCGCACAGATACGCAGTATTTT
cdr3_aa: CASSEAGERTDTQYF
j_call: TRBJ2-3
v_call: TRBV9
clone_size: -
d_call: TRBD2

cdr3_nt: TGTGCCAGCGCGGGGGATACGCAGTATTTT
cdr3_aa: CASAGDTQYF
j_call: TRBJ2-3
v_call: TRBV2
clone_size: few
d_call: -

cdr3_nt: TGTGCCAGCAGTTTAAGACGGGGAGCATTCCAAGAGACCCAGTACTTC
cdr3_aa: CASSLRRGAFQETQYF
j_call: TRBJ2-5
v_call: TRBV27
clone_size: few
d_call: -

cdr3_nt: TGTGCCAGCAGTCCAGATCCGGCCAAAAACATTCAGTACTTC
cdr3_aa: CASSPDPAKNIQYF
j_call: TRBJ2-4
v_call: TRBV28
clone_size: few
d_call: -

cdr3_nt: TGCGCCAGCAGCCAAGTGGGGGGAGGCGCCGGGGAGCTGTTTTTT
cdr3_aa: CASSQVGGGAGELFF
j_call: TRBJ2-2
v_call: TRBV4-3
clone_size: few
d_call: -

cdr3_nt: TGTGCCAGCAGTTGGGAGGGACAGGGAAGTTCACCCCTCCACTTT
cdr3_aa: CASSWEGQGSSPLHF
j_call: TRBJ1-6
v_call: TRBV5-6
clone_size: -
d_call: TRBD1

cdr3_nt: TGCACCAGCAGCCACCTCCTAGCGGTCCGAGCCAAAAACATTCAGTACTTC
cdr3_aa: CTSSHLLAVRAKNIQYF
j_call: TRBJ2-4
v_call: TRBV1
clone_size: -
d_call: -

cdr3_nt: TGTGCCAGCAGCTCACAGGGGGCAGGCTCCTACGAGCAGTACTTC
cdr3_aa: CASSSQGAGSYEQYF
j_call: TRBJ2-7
v_call: TRBV5-4
clone_size: -
d_call: TRBD1

cdr3_nt: TGTGCCAGCAGTTTCCCGTCGCCGGGTCTAAATCAGCCCCAGCATTTT
cdr3_aa: CASSFPSPGLNQPQHF
j_call: TRBJ1-5
v_call: TRBV28
clone_size: -
d_call: -

cdr3_nt: TGTGCCAGCAGCTCGGACAGATACTATGGCTACACCTTC
cdr3_aa: CASSSDRYYGYTF
j_call: TRBJ1-2
v_call: TRBV4-2
clone_size: few
d_call: -

cdr3_nt: TGTGCCAGCAGCTTAGTCCGCTCGGCCACTAATGAGGGCTACACCTTC
cdr3_aa: CASSLVRSATNEGYTF
j_call: TRBJ1-2
v_call: TRBV7-8
clone_size: -
d_call: -